This T cell receptor (beta chain) was captured by sequencing in a study of blood T cell repertoires in COVID-19. Across the whole study: COVID-19 samples, acute and convalescent, were from the United States, Italy and Spain. In each case, the material was cDNA or gDNA derived from T cells, B-cell-depleted T cells, or PBMCs.

Germline V gives CDR1 SGDLS, CDR2 YYNGEE. The CDR3 is 15 residues long. The V and J ends lost 5 bases and 3 bases, in that order; junction bases with no gene match: 8. The authors' processing: Amplification with reference gene primers provided the estimates of nucleated cell counts. Using immunoSEQ multiplex PCR, the repertoire was profiled, and TCRdb retains in-frame clones only, with some absent. The D gene and trimming were derived from the DNA, and the V and J assignments and clone size from that table. The repertoire includes fewer than 250,000 clones, over 80% of them detected once, and approximately 7.8% sits in the top ten.

This receptor was obtained from a woman aged 55 to 70 with COVID-19, enrolled during active disease. The V and J genes are TRBV9 and TRBJ1-2, with 9 bases aligning to TRBD1. Sequences were obtained from peripheral blood. The CDR3 sequence: CASRNPGQGDYGYTF. CDR3 nucleotides: TGTGCCAGCAGAAACCCGGGACAGGGTGACTATGGCTACACCTTC. Together with reference TRBV9 and TRBJ1-2, the CDR3 gives the full variable domain: DSGVTQTPKHLITATGQRVTLRCSPRSGDLSVYWYQQSLDQGLQFLIQYYNGEERAKGNILERFSAQQFPDLHSELNLSSLELGDSALYFCASRNPGQGDYGYTFGSGTRLTVV.